A single sample is the source of the 5 T cell receptor beta chains below, sequenced in a study of blood T cell repertoires in COVID-19. Sequencing used immunoSEQ multiplex PCR; TCRdb keeps in-frame clones, though not all of them. The sample has fewer than 150,000 clones, approximately 77% seen once. The material sequenced was peripheral blood. These receptors originate from a man older than 75 with acute or convalescent COVID-19.

The chain uses TRBV2 and TRBJ2-1, with TRBD2 identical over 10 bases. The CDR3 consists of 12 residues. V was pared by 6 bases and J by 10 bases, with 3 bases of the junction left unmatched. Germline-derived CDR1 and CDR2 are SNHLY and FYNNEI. CDR3 sequence reads: CASSQLAGEQFF. CDR3 coding DNA: TGTGCCAGCAGCCAACTAGCGGGGGAGCAGTTCTTC.

The V call is TRBV5-1, the J call TRBJ2-2, with 10 bases fitting TRBD2. The trim removed 0 bases at V and 5 bases at J, leaving 4 bases unmatched. CDR3 length: 16 amino acids. Germline V gene lookup returns CDR1 SGHRS and CDR2 YFSETQ. The DNA for the CDR3 is TGCGCCAGCAGCTTGGGGGCTAGCGGGGGAACCGGGGAGCTGTTTTTT. Translated, it gives CASSLGASGGTGELFF.

The chain uses TRBV28 and TRBJ2-5, with D perhaps matching TRBD2 (5 bases). CDR1 and CDR2 from the germline V gene are MDHEN and SYDVKM. Trimming removed 1 base from V and 5 bases from J, with 14 bases in between. This CDR3 has 15 residues. CDR3 bases: TGTGCCAGCAGTTTATCTCTCCGGGGTCGGGAGACCCAGTACTTC. Amino acids: CASSLSLRGRETQYF.

The rearrangement joins TRBV9 to TRBJ2-2, with D possibly matching TRBD2 (6 bases). The V end was cut by 2 bases, the J end by 7 bases, with 9 bases between. CDR1 SGDLS and CDR2 YYNGEE come from the germline V gene. This CDR3 is 13 amino acids long. The chain's CDR3 is CASSVAGLGELFF. CDR3 DNA: TGTGCCAGCAGCGTCGCGGGACTCGGGGAGCTGTTTTTT.

The J gene is TRBJ1-5, the V gene TRBV6-2 or TRBV6-3; 11 bases fit TRBD1. CDR1 MNHEY and CDR2 SVGEGT come from the germline V gene. The junction had 8 bases not matched to a gene; V was cut back by 5 bases and J by 5 bases. The CDR3 consists of 16 residues. The CDR3 sequence: CASSPPGTGGHQPQHF. The CDR3 nucleotides read TGTGCCAGCAGTCCCCCCGGGACAGGGGGGCATCAGCCCCAGCATTTT.